Below are 8 T cell receptor beta chains sequenced from a single sample in a study of PD-L1 blockade in urothelial cancer. Produced via immunoSEQ multiplex PCR; TCRdb's table is partial and in-frame only. The sample consists of about 29,000 clones, around 90% of them appearing once. The specimen was PBMCs, collected around atezolizumab (anti-PD-L1) treatment. These receptors were taken from a man aged 50 to 60 with urothelial cancer.

The chain carries TRBV6-7 and TRBJ2-3; D gene uncertain. TRBV6-7 is filed as an ORF, its function uncertain. The CDR3 spans 15 residues. V dropped 0 bases and J dropped 1 base, with 8 bases sitting between them. The chain's CDR3 is CASSYSGLGTDTQYF. The CDR3 DNA is TGTGCCAGCAGTTACTCCGGTCTCGGCACAGATACGCAGTATTTT.

This chain uses TRBV7-9 with TRBJ2-5, with D tentatively TRBD2 (5 bases). The CDR3 length is 15 residues. Per germline, CDR1 SEHNR and CDR2 FQNEAQ (reference sequence). Trimming cost V 0 bases and J 1 base, with 9 bases left between them. The CDR3 is CASSLALDFQETQYF. CDR3 in DNA: TGTGCCAGCAGCTTAGCACTAGACTTCCAAGAGACCCAGTACTTC.

The chain uses TRBV28 and TRBJ2-3; 11 nucleotides match TRBD2. This CDR3 has 17 residues. Looked up from germline, CDR1 is MDHEN and CDR2 is SYDVKM. The junction had 8 bases not matched to a gene; V was cut back by 4 bases and J by 2 bases. The CDR3 coding sequence is TGTGCCAGCAGTTCCGTCCGACTAGCGGGGAACACAGATACGCAGTATTTT. Translating gives CASSSVRLAGNTDTQYF.

V gene TRBV14 combines with J gene TRBJ2-2; 14 bases align to TRBD2. Germline values: CDR1 SGHDN, CDR2 FVKESK. The J segment lost 3 bases and the V segment lost 1 base, leaving 7 bases of the junction unmatched. The CDR3 loop spans 19 amino acids. CDR3 protein: CASSQVGGLAGDYTGELFF. CDR3 bases: TGTGCCAGCAGCCAAGTCGGGGGACTAGCGGGGGATTACACCGGGGAGCTGTTTTTT.

This clone appeared once. The chain has TRBV2 and TRBJ1-1; D ambiguous. V lost 2 bases to trimming and J lost 5 bases, with 9 bases between them. This CDR3 region has 13 residues. Germline loops: CDR1 SNHLY, CDR2 FYNNEI. CDR3 nucleotides: TGTGCCAGCAGTGAACCTCTAGGTACTGAAGCTTTCTTT. This sequence encodes CASSEPLGTEAFF.

The chain has TRBV6-5 and TRBJ1-3; D unclear. V was cut by 5 bases and J by 0 bases, with 11 bases left in between. CDR3 length: 15 residues. Germline CDR1 MNHEY, CDR2 SVGAGI. CDR3 sequence (DNA): TGTGCCAGCAGTAAATTTGTTCGCTCTGGAAACACCATATATTTT. It is translated as CASSKFVRSGNTIYF.

J is TRBJ2-5 and V is TRBV7-2; 11 bases align to TRBD1. V was pared by 1 base and J by 5 bases, with 12 bases of the junction left unmatched. The CDR3 has 18 residues. CDR1 and CDR2 from the germline V gene are SGHTA and FQGNSA. The CDR3 DNA is TGTGCCAGCAGCTTAGGTTTTGGACAGGGGGCCAGGCGGGAGACCCAGTACTTC. It specifies CASSLGFGQGARRETQYF.

This chain joins TRBV28 and TRBJ2-2; 8 positions match TRBD2. Germline CDR1 MDHEN, CDR2 SYDVKM. Germline trimming cut 1 base from V and 7 bases from J; bases unmatched to any gene: 5. CDR3 length: 15 amino acids. The CDR3 DNA reads TGTGCCAGCAGTTTATCGGGAGGGGAGAGCGGGGAGCTGTTTTTT. Translation gives CASSLSGGESGELFF.